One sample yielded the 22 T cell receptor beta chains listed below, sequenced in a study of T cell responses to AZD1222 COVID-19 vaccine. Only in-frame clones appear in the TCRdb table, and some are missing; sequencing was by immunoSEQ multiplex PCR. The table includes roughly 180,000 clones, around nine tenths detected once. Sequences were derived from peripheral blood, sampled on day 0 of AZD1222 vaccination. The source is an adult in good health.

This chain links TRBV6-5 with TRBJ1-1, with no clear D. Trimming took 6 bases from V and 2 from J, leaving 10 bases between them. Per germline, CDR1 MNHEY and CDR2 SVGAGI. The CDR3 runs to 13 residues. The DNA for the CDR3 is TGTGCCAGCAGCAGAAGTGAAAACACTGAAGCTTTCTTT. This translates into CASSRSENTEAFF.

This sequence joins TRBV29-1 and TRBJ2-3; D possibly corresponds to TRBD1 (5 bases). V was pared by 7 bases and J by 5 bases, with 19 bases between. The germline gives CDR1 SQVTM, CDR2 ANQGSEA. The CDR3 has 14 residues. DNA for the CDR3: TGCAGCGACGGCCCGGACAATCTTCTAGATACGCAGTATTTT. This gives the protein CSDGPDNLLDTQYF.

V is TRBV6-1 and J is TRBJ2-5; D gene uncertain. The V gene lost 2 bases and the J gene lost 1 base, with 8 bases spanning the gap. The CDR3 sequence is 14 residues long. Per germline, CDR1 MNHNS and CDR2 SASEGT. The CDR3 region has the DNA TGTGCCAGCAGTGAATCGGCAGTCCAAGAGACCCAGTACTTC. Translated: CASSESAVQETQYF.

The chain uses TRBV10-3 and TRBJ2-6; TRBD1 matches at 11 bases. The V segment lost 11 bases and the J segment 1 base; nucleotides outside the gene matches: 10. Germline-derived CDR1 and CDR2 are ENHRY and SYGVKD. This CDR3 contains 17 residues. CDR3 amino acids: CAAKGGQGDSGANVLTF. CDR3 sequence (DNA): TGTGCCGCTAAAGGGGGACAGGGGGATTCTGGGGCCAACGTCCTGACTTTC.

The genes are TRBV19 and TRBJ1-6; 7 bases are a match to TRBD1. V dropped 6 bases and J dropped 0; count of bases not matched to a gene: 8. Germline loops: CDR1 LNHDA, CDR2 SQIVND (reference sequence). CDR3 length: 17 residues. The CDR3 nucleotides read TGTGCCAGTAGGATTGTGACAGGGAGCTCCTATAATTCACCCCTCCACTTT. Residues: CASRIVTGSSYNSPLHF.

The CDR3 spells CASSPGLAGFEQYF. CDR3 nucleotides: TGTGCCAGCTCACCGGGACTAGCGGGCTTCGAGCAGTACTTC. The gene calls are TRBV18 and TRBJ2-7; 12 positions agree with TRBD2. Germline CDR1 is KGHSH and CDR2 is LQKENI. The CDR3 has 14 amino acids. V shed 3 bases, J shed 6 bases, and the junction held 3 bases outside the gene matches. The full variable domain, in which reference TRBV18 and TRBJ2-7 provide the parts outside the CDR3, is NAGVMQNPRHLVRRRGQEARLRCSPMKGHSHVYWYRQLPEEGLKFMVYLQKENIIDESGMPKERFSAEFPKEGPSILRIQQVVRGDSAAYFCASSPGLAGFEQYFGPGTRLTVT.

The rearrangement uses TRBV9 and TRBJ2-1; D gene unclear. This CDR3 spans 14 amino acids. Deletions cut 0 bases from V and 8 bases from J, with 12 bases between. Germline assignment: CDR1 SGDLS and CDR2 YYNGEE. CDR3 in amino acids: CASSVGLGPDEQFF. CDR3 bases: TGTGCCAGCAGCGTAGGTCTGGGCCCCGATGAGCAGTTCTTC.

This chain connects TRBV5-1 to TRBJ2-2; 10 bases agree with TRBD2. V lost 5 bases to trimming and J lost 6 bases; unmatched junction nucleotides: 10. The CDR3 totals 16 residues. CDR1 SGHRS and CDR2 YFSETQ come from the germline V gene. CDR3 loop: CASRGRSGRAAGELFF. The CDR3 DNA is TGCGCCAGCAGGGGGAGAAGCGGGAGGGCCGCCGGGGAGCTGTTTTTT. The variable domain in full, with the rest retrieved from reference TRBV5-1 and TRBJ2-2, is KAGVTQTPRYLIKTRGQQVTLSCSPISGHRSVSWYQQTPGQGLQFLFEYFSETQRNKGNFPGRFSGRQFSNSRSEMNVSTLELGDSALYLCASRGRSGRAAGELFFGEGSRLTVL.

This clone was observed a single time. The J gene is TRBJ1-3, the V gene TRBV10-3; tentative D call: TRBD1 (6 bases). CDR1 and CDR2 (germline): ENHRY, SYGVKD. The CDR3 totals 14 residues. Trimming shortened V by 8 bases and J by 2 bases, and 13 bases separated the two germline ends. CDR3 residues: CAIFGGTTGNTIYF. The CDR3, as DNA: TGTGCCATCTTCGGGGGGACAACTGGAAACACCATATATTTT.

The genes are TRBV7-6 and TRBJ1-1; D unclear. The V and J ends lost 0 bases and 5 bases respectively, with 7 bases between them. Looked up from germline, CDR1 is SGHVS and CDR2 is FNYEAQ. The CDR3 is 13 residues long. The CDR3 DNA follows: TGTGCCAGCAGCTTAGCAGGAACGACTGAAGCTTTCTTT. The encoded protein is CASSLAGTTEAFF.

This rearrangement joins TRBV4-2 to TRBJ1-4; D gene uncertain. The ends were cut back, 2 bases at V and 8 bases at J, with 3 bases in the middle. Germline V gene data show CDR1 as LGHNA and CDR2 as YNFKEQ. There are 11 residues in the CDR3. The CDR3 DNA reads TGTGCCAGCAGCCAACAGGAAAAACTGTTTTTT. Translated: CASSQQEKLFF.

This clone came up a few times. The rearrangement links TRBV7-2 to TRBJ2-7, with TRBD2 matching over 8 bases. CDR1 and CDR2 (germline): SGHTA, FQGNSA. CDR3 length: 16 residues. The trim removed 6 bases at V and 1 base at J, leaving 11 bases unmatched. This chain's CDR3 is CASSSRKRGRSYEQYF. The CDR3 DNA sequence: TGTGCCAGCAGTTCCCGGAAGCGGGGGAGGTCCTACGAGCAGTACTTC.

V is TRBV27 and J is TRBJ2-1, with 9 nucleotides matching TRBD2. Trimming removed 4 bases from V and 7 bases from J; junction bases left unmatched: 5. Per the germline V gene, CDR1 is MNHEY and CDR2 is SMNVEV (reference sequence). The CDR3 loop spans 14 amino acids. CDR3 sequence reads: CASSSGLAKNEQFF. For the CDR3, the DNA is TGTGCCAGCAGTTCGGGACTAGCCAAAAATGAGCAGTTCTTC.

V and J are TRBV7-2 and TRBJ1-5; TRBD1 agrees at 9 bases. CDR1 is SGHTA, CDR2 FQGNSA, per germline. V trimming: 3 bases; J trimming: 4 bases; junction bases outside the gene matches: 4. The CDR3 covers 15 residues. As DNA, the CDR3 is TGTGCCAGCAGCTTCTCCGGGACAGGGAATCAGCCCCAGCATTTT. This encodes CASSFSGTGNQPQHF.

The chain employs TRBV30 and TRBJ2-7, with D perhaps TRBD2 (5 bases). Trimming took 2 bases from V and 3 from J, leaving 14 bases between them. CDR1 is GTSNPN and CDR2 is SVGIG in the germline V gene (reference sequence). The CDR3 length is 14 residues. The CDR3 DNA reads TGTGCCTGGAGTACTGGAGGCCTCCTCTACGAGCAGTACTTC. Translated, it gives CAWSTGGLLYEQYF.

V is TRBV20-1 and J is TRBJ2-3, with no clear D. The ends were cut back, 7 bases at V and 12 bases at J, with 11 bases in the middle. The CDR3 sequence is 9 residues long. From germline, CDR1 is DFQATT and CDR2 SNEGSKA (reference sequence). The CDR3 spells CSGGYPQYF. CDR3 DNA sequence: TGCAGTGGAGGCTACCCCCAGTATTTT.

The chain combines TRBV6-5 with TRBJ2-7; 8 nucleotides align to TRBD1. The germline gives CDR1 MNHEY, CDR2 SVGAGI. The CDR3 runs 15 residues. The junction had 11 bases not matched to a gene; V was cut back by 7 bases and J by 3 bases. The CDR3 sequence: CASIGQGMKLYEQYF. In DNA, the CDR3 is TGTGCCAGCATCGGACAGGGCATGAAACTCTACGAGCAGTACTTC.

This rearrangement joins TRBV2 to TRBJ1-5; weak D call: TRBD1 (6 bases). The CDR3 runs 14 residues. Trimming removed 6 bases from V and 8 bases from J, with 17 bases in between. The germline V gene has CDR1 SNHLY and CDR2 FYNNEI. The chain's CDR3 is CASRRQVLGEPQHF. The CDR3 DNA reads TGTGCCAGCAGACGACAGGTCCTTGGGGAGCCCCAGCATTTT.

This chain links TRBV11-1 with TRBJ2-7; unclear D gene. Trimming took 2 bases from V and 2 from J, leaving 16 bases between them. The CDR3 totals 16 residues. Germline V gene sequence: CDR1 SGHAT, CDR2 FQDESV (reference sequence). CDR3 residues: CASSLKGQPLAYEQYF. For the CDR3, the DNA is TGTGCCAGCAGCTTAAAAGGCCAGCCATTGGCCTACGAGCAGTACTTC.

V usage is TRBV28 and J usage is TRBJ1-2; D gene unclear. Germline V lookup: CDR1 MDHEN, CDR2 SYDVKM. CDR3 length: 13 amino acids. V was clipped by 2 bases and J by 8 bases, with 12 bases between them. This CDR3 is CASSLTWARGYTF. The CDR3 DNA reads TGTGCCAGCAGTTTAACGTGGGCTCGGGGCTACACCTTC.

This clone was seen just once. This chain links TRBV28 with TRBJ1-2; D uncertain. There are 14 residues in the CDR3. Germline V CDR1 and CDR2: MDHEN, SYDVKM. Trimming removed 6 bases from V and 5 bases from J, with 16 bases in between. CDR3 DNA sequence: TGTGCCAGCAGACCGGAGGGCTTTTGGTATGGCTACACCTTC. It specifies CASRPEGFWYGYTF.

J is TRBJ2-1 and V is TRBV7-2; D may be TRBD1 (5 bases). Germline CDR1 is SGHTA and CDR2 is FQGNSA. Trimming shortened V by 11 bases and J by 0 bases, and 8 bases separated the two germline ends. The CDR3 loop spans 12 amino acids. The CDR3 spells CAGAYSYNEQFF. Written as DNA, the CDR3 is TGTGCCGGGGCGTACTCCTACAATGAGCAGTTCTTC. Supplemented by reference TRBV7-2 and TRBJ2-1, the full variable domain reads GAGVSQSPSNKVTEKGKDVELRCDPISGHTALYWYRQSLGQGLEFLIYFQGNSAPDKSGLPSDRFSAERTGGSVSTLTIQRTQQEDSAVYLCAGAYSYNEQFFGPGTRLTVL.